The present T cell receptor (beta chain) was sequenced within a study of human T cells and chemical hapten exposure. Background on the study: Patch tests put 0.01% DPC on the upper back, and the results were checked at 6 days.

Whole-study results and caveats: Patch test score rose with PT1 expanded TCRs, significant at 8, 16, 32, not 4. The donor cohort had alopecia, so its immune response may not match that of healthy people.

This clonotype was seen a few times. Its antigen is as yet unknown. TCRdb ran MiXCR on the RACE reads and lists one entry per CDR3 protein. The table includes about 84,000 distinct CDR3 sequences, 9.5% to 13% detected once. Germline V gene lookup returns CDR1 MGHRA and CDR2 YSYEKL. Trimming took 1 base from V and 6 from J, leaving 16 bases between them. This CDR3 comprises 16 residues. As to time point: patch test 2, 6 weeks after DPC sensitization. The treatment is: therapeutic diphenylcyclopropenone sensitization with weekly scalp DPC. The chain has TRBV4-1 and TRBJ1-5; D is unresolved. The TCR comes from a woman in her 30s with alopecia areata. Some clones in this sample may be carry-over from other donors' samples. The specimen comprised whole blood, sampled in connection with sensitization to the hapten diphenylcyclopropenone (DPC). This CDR3 is CASSQVVMNLGQPQHF. DNA of the CDR3: TGCGCCAGCAGCCAAGTGGTGATGAACCTCGGTCAGCCCCAGCATTTT.